The rows below give T cell receptor beta chains drawn from one sample of a study of T cells in Graves' hyperthyroidism and ophthalmopathy. TCRdb re-analysed the multiplex PCR reads in MiXCR, keeping a single row per CDR3 protein. The sample has about 360,000 distinct CDR3 sequences; roughly an eighth are singletons. Sequencing input: blood. These receptors came from a woman in her late teens or twenties with Graves' hyperthyroidism. The CDR3 runs from the conserved cysteine through the conserved F or W. D genes are given only for firm matches. Expanded clones are given a class, and other clones once, few, many or no size at all.

j_call: TRBJ2-2; clone_size: .; d_call: TRBD2; v_call: TRBV12-3/TRBV12-4; cdr3_aa: CASSLYGLAGEAGELFF; cdr3_nt: TGTGCCAGCAGTTTATATGGACTAGCGGGAGAAGCCGGGGAGCTGTTTTTT
j_call: TRBJ1-5; clone_size: many; d_call: TRBD1; v_call: TRBV6-1; cdr3_aa: CASSPPGQGARAGQPQHF; cdr3_nt: TGTGCCAGCAGTCCCCCGGGACAGGGAGCCCGGGCTGGTCAGCCCCAGCATTTT
j_call: TRBJ1-2; clone_size: many; d_call: .; v_call: TRBV28; cdr3_aa: CASSSRTYGYTF; cdr3_nt: TGTGCCAGCAGTTCGAGGACCTATGGCTACACCTTC
j_call: TRBJ2-7; clone_size: many; d_call: .; v_call: TRBV5-1; cdr3_aa: CASSLSTGGGYEQYF; cdr3_nt: TGCGCCAGCAGCTTGTCGACAGGCGGGGGTTACGAGCAGTACTTC
j_call: TRBJ2-5; clone_size: many; d_call: TRBD1; v_call: TRBV7-9; cdr3_aa: CASSLPDRGETQYF; cdr3_nt: TGTGCCAGCAGCTTACCGGACAGGGGGGAGACCCAGTACTTC
j_call: TRBJ2-7; clone_size: few; d_call: .; v_call: TRBV9; cdr3_aa: CASGPGSYEQYF; cdr3_nt: TGTGCCAGCGGCCCAGGCTCCTACGAGCAGTACTTC
j_call: TRBJ2-7; clone_size: many; d_call: .; v_call: TRBV30; cdr3_aa: CAWGARYEQYF; cdr3_nt: TGTGCCTGGGGGGCCCGTTACGAGCAGTACTTC
j_call: TRBJ1-5; clone_size: many; d_call: .; v_call: TRBV6-1; cdr3_aa: CASSELDSSNQPQHF; cdr3_nt: TGTGCCAGCAGTGAATTGGACAGTAGCAATCAGCCCCAGCATTTT
j_call: TRBJ2-6; clone_size: few; d_call: .; v_call: TRBV5-1; cdr3_aa: CASSLGGTGANVLTF; cdr3_nt: TGCGCCAGCAGCTTGGGGGGAACTGGGGCCAACGTCCTGACTTTC
j_call: TRBJ2-1; clone_size: many; d_call: TRBD2; v_call: TRBV7-2; cdr3_aa: CASSSTSGRHEQFF; cdr3_nt: TGTGCCAGCAGCTCGACTAGCGGGAGACATGAGCAGTTCTTC
j_call: TRBJ1-5; clone_size: many; d_call: .; v_call: TRBV12-3/TRBV12-4; cdr3_aa: CASRGRFQHF; cdr3_nt: TGTGCCAGCAGGGGAAGGTTCCAGCATTTT
j_call: TRBJ2-5; clone_size: .; d_call: TRBD2; v_call: TRBV20-1; cdr3_aa: CSAMGLAGLGETQYF; cdr3_nt: TGCAGTGCTATGGGGCTAGCGGGATTGGGAGAGACCCAGTACTTC
j_call: TRBJ1-1; clone_size: many; d_call: .; v_call: TRBV10-3; cdr3_aa: CAIIGQSGTEAFF; cdr3_nt: TGTGCCATCATCGGACAATCGGGCACTGAAGCTTTCTTT
j_call: TRBJ1-6; clone_size: many; d_call: .; v_call: TRBV11-2; cdr3_aa: CASSVRGIGSYNSPLHF; cdr3_nt: TGTGCCAGCAGCGTCAGGGGAATCGGCTCCTATAATTCACCCCTCCACTTT
j_call: TRBJ2-1; clone_size: many; d_call: TRBD2; v_call: TRBV20-1; cdr3_aa: CSASGLAGTGEQFF; cdr3_nt: TGCAGTGCCTCGGGACTAGCGGGGACCGGTGAGCAGTTCTTC
j_call: TRBJ1-1; clone_size: many; d_call: .; v_call: TRBV10-3; cdr3_aa: CAISGIPNTEAFF; cdr3_nt: TGTGCCATCAGCGGCATACCGAACACTGAAGCTTTCTTT
j_call: TRBJ1-3; clone_size: many; d_call: .; v_call: TRBV2; cdr3_aa: CASSPTDSGNTIYF; cdr3_nt: TGTGCCAGCAGCCCGACCGACTCTGGAAACACCATATATTTT
j_call: TRBJ1-5; clone_size: many; d_call: TRBD1; v_call: TRBV29-1; cdr3_aa: CSVVYQGGSNQPQHF; cdr3_nt: TGCAGCGTTGTGTATCAGGGGGGTAGCAATCAGCCCCAGCATTTT
j_call: TRBJ1-5; clone_size: few; d_call: TRBD1; v_call: TRBV9; cdr3_aa: CASKGDRPQEQPQHF; cdr3_nt: TGTGCCAGCAAAGGGGACAGGCCCCAAGAACAGCCCCAGCATTTT
j_call: TRBJ2-7; clone_size: many; d_call: .; v_call: TRBV11-3; cdr3_aa: CASSPGVNSYEQYF; cdr3_nt: TGTGCCAGCAGCCCAGGGGTCAACTCCTACGAGCAGTACTTC
j_call: TRBJ1-2; clone_size: .; d_call: .; v_call: TRBV10-1; cdr3_aa: CASLRGNYGYTF; cdr3_nt: TGCGCCAGCCTTCGGGGCAACTATGGCTACACCTTC
j_call: TRBJ2-6; clone_size: many; d_call: .; v_call: TRBV7-9; cdr3_aa: CASRFPGDSGANVLTF; cdr3_nt: TGTGCCAGCAGGTTCCCGGGGGATTCCGGGGCCAACGTCCTGACTTTC
j_call: TRBJ2-3; clone_size: many; d_call: TRBD1; v_call: TRBV6-1; cdr3_aa: CASQGETDTQYF; cdr3_nt: TGTGCCAGCCAGGGGGAAACAGATACGCAGTATTTT
j_call: TRBJ2-5; clone_size: .; d_call: TRBD1; v_call: TRBV24-1; cdr3_aa: CATSDLYRGRETQYF; cdr3_nt: TGTGCCACCAGTGACCTATACAGGGGTAGGGAGACCCAGTACTTC
j_call: TRBJ2-7; clone_size: .; d_call: TRBD1; v_call: TRBV5-4; cdr3_aa: CASSFFDRGREQYF; cdr3_nt: TGTGCCAGCAGCTTTTTTGACAGGGGGCGCGAGCAGTACTTC
j_call: TRBJ1-1; clone_size: .; d_call: .; v_call: TRBV6-1; cdr3_aa: CASSPHGGVEAEAFF; cdr3_nt: TGTGCCAGCAGTCCACACGGGGGGGTTGAGGCTGAAGCTTTCTTT
j_call: TRBJ2-7; clone_size: many; d_call: .; v_call: TRBV7-2; cdr3_aa: CASSFGQESYEQYF; cdr3_nt: TGTGCCAGCAGCTTCGGGCAGGAGTCCTACGAGCAGTACTTC
j_call: TRBJ1-4; clone_size: many; d_call: .; v_call: TRBV5-6; cdr3_aa: CASSIGDGEKLFF; cdr3_nt: TGTGCCAGCAGCATTGGGGATGGAGAAAAACTGTTTTTT
j_call: TRBJ1-4; clone_size: few; d_call: .; v_call: TRBV7-8; cdr3_aa: CASGGALNEKLFF; cdr3_nt: TGTGCCAGCGGGGGGGCTCTTAATGAAAAACTGTTTTTT
j_call: TRBJ2-7; clone_size: once; d_call: .; v_call: TRBV19; cdr3_aa: CASSISGPNYEQYF; cdr3_nt: TGTGCCAGTAGTATTTCGGGACCCAACTACGAGCAGTACTTC
j_call: TRBJ2-3; clone_size: many; d_call: TRBD2; v_call: TRBV7-8; cdr3_aa: CASSPPGRLAGEADTQYF; cdr3_nt: TGTGCCAGCAGCCCTCCGGGTAGACTAGCGGGAGAAGCAGATACGCAGTATTTT
j_call: TRBJ2-2; clone_size: .; d_call: .; v_call: TRBV6-1; cdr3_aa: CASRMENTGELFF; cdr3_nt: TGTGCCAGCAGGATGGAGAACACCGGGGAGCTGTTTTTT
j_call: TRBJ1-5; clone_size: many; d_call: TRBD1; v_call: TRBV24-1; cdr3_aa: CATSEGARGNQPQHF; cdr3_nt: TGTGCCACCAGCGAGGGGGCGAGGGGTAATCAGCCCCAGCATTTT
j_call: TRBJ1-5; clone_size: many; d_call: TRBD1; v_call: TRBV3-1; cdr3_aa: CASSSGTANENGPQHF; cdr3_nt: TGTGCCAGCAGCTCTGGGACAGCGAACGAAAATGGGCCCCAGCATTTT
j_call: TRBJ1-1; clone_size: many; d_call: .; v_call: TRBV29-1; cdr3_aa: CSVTVNTEAFF; cdr3_nt: TGCAGCGTTACAGTGAACACTGAAGCTTTCTTT
j_call: TRBJ2-1; clone_size: few; d_call: .; v_call: TRBV29-1; cdr3_aa: CSARLLGEQFF; cdr3_nt: TGCAGCGCCCGCCTTTTGGGTGAGCAGTTCTTC
j_call: TRBJ1-1; clone_size: many; d_call: TRBD1; v_call: TRBV24-1; cdr3_aa: CATSDTRQGVHTEAFF; cdr3_nt: TGTGCCACCAGTGATACTAGACAGGGGGTACACACTGAAGCTTTCTTT
j_call: TRBJ2-7; clone_size: .; d_call: TRBD2; v_call: TRBV4-3; cdr3_aa: CASSQALAGIGEQYF; cdr3_nt: TGCGCCAGCAGCCAAGCCCTAGCGGGAATAGGCGAGCAGTACTTC
j_call: TRBJ2-3; clone_size: many; d_call: .; v_call: TRBV28; cdr3_aa: CASSSPGSTSTDTQYF; cdr3_nt: TGTGCCAGCAGTTCACCAGGGTCAACTAGCACAGATACGCAGTATTTT
j_call: TRBJ2-2; clone_size: few; d_call: .; v_call: TRBV28; cdr3_aa: CASNRAITGELFF; cdr3_nt: TGTGCCAGCAACCGGGCCATCACCGGGGAGCTGTTTTTT
j_call: TRBJ2-5; clone_size: .; d_call: TRBD2; v_call: TRBV3-1; cdr3_aa: CASSQAGTSQETQYF; cdr3_nt: TGTGCCAGCAGCCAAGCCGGGACTAGCCAAGAGACCCAGTACTTC
j_call: TRBJ2-7; clone_size: .; d_call: .; v_call: TRBV20-1; cdr3_aa: CSARFSSSYEQYF; cdr3_nt: TGCAGTGCTAGGTTTTCAAGTTCCTACGAGCAGTACTTC
j_call: TRBJ1-1; clone_size: .; d_call: .; v_call: TRBV19; cdr3_aa: CASSIVLNTEAFF; cdr3_nt: TGTGCCAGTAGTATAGTTCTGAACACTGAAGCTTTCTTT
j_call: TRBJ2-7; clone_size: few; d_call: TRBD1; v_call: TRBV19; cdr3_aa: CASSMGGQGHEQYF; cdr3_nt: TGTGCCAGTAGTATGGGAGGACAGGGCCACGAGCAGTACTTC
j_call: TRBJ1-2; clone_size: many; d_call: .; v_call: TRBV7-2; cdr3_aa: CASSLLQGRGGYTF; cdr3_nt: TGTGCCAGCAGCTTACTTCAGGGTCGGGGTGGCTACACCTTC
j_call: TRBJ1-1; clone_size: few; d_call: .; v_call: TRBV12-3/TRBV12-4; cdr3_aa: CASSGWGGGSAFF; cdr3_nt: TGTGCCAGCAGTGGATGGGGGGGGGGTTCAGCTTTCTTT
j_call: TRBJ2-1; clone_size: .; d_call: TRBD2; v_call: TRBV12-3/TRBV12-4; cdr3_aa: CASSNLLAGAYNEQFF; cdr3_nt: TGTGCCAGCAGCAACCTACTAGCGGGAGCTTACAATGAGCAGTTCTTC
j_call: TRBJ1-6; clone_size: many; d_call: .; v_call: TRBV7-3; cdr3_aa: CASSLDSPNNSPLHF; cdr3_nt: TGTGCCAGCAGCTTGGACAGCCCTAATAATTCACCCCTCCACTTT
j_call: TRBJ1-2; clone_size: .; d_call: .; v_call: TRBV5-1; cdr3_aa: CASSPGHGGYGYTF; cdr3_nt: TGCGCCAGCTCACCGGGACACGGAGGCTATGGCTACACCTTC
j_call: TRBJ2-1; clone_size: many; d_call: TRBD1; v_call: TRBV28; cdr3_aa: CASSYRDRPTYNEQFF; cdr3_nt: TGTGCCAGCAGTTACCGGGACAGGCCGACTTACAATGAGCAGTTCTTC
j_call: TRBJ2-6; clone_size: many; d_call: .; v_call: TRBV6-5; cdr3_aa: CASSYSGRSGANVLTF; cdr3_nt: TGTGCCAGCAGTTACTCAGGCAGGTCTGGGGCCAACGTCCTGACTTTC
j_call: TRBJ1-1; clone_size: .; d_call: TRBD1; v_call: TRBV5-5; cdr3_aa: CASSSRDRVAEAFF; cdr3_nt: TGTGCCAGCAGCTCCCGGGACAGGGTTGCTGAAGCTTTCTTT
j_call: TRBJ1-2; clone_size: many; d_call: .; v_call: TRBV28; cdr3_aa: CASRPYIRVTYGYTF; cdr3_nt: TGTGCCAGCAGACCCTACATCCGGGTCACATATGGCTACACCTTC
j_call: TRBJ2-3; clone_size: many; d_call: .; v_call: TRBV7-9; cdr3_aa: CASSLVAGTDTQYF; cdr3_nt: TGTGCCAGCAGCTTAGTAGCGGGCACAGATACGCAGTATTTT
j_call: TRBJ2-3; clone_size: .; d_call: TRBD2; v_call: TRBV4-1; cdr3_aa: CASSRGLAGGRVTDTQYF; cdr3_nt: TGCGCCAGCAGCCGCGGACTAGCGGGGGGGCGGGTCACAGATACGCAGTATTTT